This T cell receptor (beta chain) is drawn from a study of blood T cell repertoires in COVID-19. Overall study context: There were acute and convalescent COVID-19 samples, and they came from the United States, Italy and Spain. In each case, the material was cDNA or gDNA derived from T cells, B-cell-depleted T cells, or PBMCs.

The CDR3 totals 15 residues. Germline CDR1 is SNHLY and CDR2 is FYNNEI. V was shortened by 2 bases and J by 4 bases, with 11 bases between the two germline ends. Per the authors' pipeline: Estimated nucleated cell counts came from reference gene primer amplification. Clones were sequenced by immunoSEQ multiplex PCR, and TCRdb holds only the in-frame ones, with some missing. The V and J calls and clone size were taken over from that table, and D and trimming were inferred from the DNA. The data show some 210,000 clones, about four fifths seen once. The sequence was collected from a woman in her 70s with active or convalescent COVID-19. The V call is TRBV2, the J call TRBJ2-2; D perhaps matches TRBD2 (5 bases). Source material: peripheral blood. CDR3 in amino acids: CASSEPRTLTGELFF. The CDR3 DNA follows: TGTGCCAGCAGTGAACCCCGGACTCTCACCGGGGAGCTGTTTTTT. The full variable domain, its missing parts supplied by reference TRBV2 and TRBJ2-2, is EPEVTQTPSHQVTQMGQEVILRCVPISNHLYFYWYRQILGQKVEFLVSFYNNEISEKSEIFDDQFSVERPDGSNFTLKIRSTKLEDSAMYFCASSEPRTLTGELFFGEGSRLTVL.